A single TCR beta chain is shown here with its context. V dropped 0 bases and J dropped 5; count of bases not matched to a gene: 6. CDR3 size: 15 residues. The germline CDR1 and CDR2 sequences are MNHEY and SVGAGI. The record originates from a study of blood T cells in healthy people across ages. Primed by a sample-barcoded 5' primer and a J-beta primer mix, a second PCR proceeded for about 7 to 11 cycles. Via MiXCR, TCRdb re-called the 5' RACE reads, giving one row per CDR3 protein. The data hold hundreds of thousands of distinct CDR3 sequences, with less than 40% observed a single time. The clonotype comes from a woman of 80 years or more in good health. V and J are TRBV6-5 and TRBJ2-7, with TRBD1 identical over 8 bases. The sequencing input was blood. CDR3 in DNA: TGTGCCAGCAGTTACTCACGGACAGGGTGTAACGAGCAGTACTTC. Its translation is CASSYSRTGCNEQYF.